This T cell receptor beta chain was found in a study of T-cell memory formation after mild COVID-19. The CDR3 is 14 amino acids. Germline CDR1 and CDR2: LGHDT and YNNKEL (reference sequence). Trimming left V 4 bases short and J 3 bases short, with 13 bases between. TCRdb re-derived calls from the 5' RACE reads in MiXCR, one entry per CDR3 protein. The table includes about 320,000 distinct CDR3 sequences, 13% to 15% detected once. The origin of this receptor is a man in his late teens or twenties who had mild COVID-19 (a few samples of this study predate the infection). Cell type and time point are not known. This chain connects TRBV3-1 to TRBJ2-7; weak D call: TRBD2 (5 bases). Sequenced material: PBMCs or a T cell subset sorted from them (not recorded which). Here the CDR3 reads CASSLRDSVYEQYF. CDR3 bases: TGTGCCAGCAGCCTCCGGGATTCGGTCTACGAGCAGTACTTC.